This T cell receptor beta chain was documented in a study of T cells in Graves' hyperthyroidism and ophthalmopathy. Study information: Specimen type is peripheral blood, collected at initial diagnosis prior to any treatment.

Diagnostic assessment was based on clinical symptoms, serum thyroxine and TRAb, thyroid ultrasound and orbital computed tomography. Fresh peripheral blood, roughly 9.6 ml, was the source of the PBMCs. The CDR3 runs 18 residues. CDR1 and CDR2 from the germline V gene are ENHRY and SYGVKD. V gave up 6 bases and J gave up 0 bases; unmatched junction bases: 16. A remark on this clonotype: Its antigen is as yet unknown.

The TCR beta CDR3 regions underwent amplification using RNA transcripts as the source. HTBI primers were used for first-round RT-PCR of the TCR CDR3. TCRdb reprocessed the multiplex PCR reads with MiXCR, giving one entry per CDR3 protein. The data show under 350,000 distinct CDR3 sequences, with more than 15% seen just once and about 51% held by the top ten. General observations from the study: Stable hyperthyroidism and ophthalmopathy were separated using 13 V-J signatures.

V gene TRBV10-3 combines with J gene TRBJ1-2, with TRBD1 matching over 7 bases. Material: blood. This clonotype originated in a woman aged 55-70 years with Graves' ophthalmopathy. The CDR3 sequence: CAIRVRPTGSGANYGYTF. The CDR3 DNA sequence: TGTGCCATCAGAGTCAGACCGACAGGGTCGGGAGCTAACTATGGCTACACCTTC.